These 2 T cell receptor beta chains came from one sample sequenced in a study of blood T cell repertoires in COVID-19. Measured with immunoSEQ multiplex PCR; TCRdb has only the in-frame clones, and not every one. In the table there are about 290,000 clones, roughly nine tenths of which are singletons. The specimen sequenced was PBMCs or T cells enriched from blood (not recorded which). The receptors come from a woman between 40 and 50 years old who had recovered from COVID-19.

J is TRBJ1-2 and V is TRBV11-1; no reliable D call. This CDR3 has 14 amino acids. V was cut by 2 bases and J by 6 bases, with 13 bases left in between. Per germline, CDR1 SGHAT and CDR2 FQDESV (reference sequence). The CDR3 loop reads CASSLTDGRDGYTF. CDR3 DNA: TGTGCCAGCAGCTTAACCGACGGGAGGGATGGCTACACCTTC.

This chain connects TRBV19 to TRBJ1-1, with D maybe TRBD1 (5 bases). With 3 bases removed from V and 4 bases from J, the gap between germline ends came to 12 bases. Germline V lookup: CDR1 LNHDA, CDR2 SQIVND (reference sequence). The CDR3 length is 14 residues. The CDR3: CASSMPGKSTEAFF. CDR3 sequence (DNA): TGTGCCAGTAGTATGCCAGGGAAGAGCACTGAAGCTTTCTTT. Full variable domain (outside the CDR3, taken from reference TRBV19 and TRBJ1-1): DGGITQSPKYLFRKEGQNVTLSCEQNLNHDAMYWYRQDPGQGLRLIYYSQIVNDFQKGDIAEGYSVSREKKESFPLTVTSAQKNPTAFYLCASSMPGKSTEAFFGQGTRLTVV.